These 25 T cell receptor beta chains were all obtained from the same sample, sequenced in a study of human CD4 T cells and Enterobacteriaceae. Profiled with immunoSEQ multiplex PCR; TCRdb holds only in-frame clones, not every one. Of about 25,000 clones in the sample, approximately 80% were seen once. The memory gate held CD4+ cells that were not CD45RA+CCR7+CD95- naive cells, over 98% pure. Source material: memory CD4+ T cells from blood. The receptor source for this set is a human donor in good health.

This chain uses TRBV19 with TRBJ2-3; D is perhaps TRBD2 (5 bases). Trimming cost V 6 bases and J 0 bases, with 13 bases left between them. Germline lookup yields CDR1 LNHDA and CDR2 SQIVND (reference sequence). This CDR3 is built from 15 residues. As DNA, the CDR3 is TGTGCCAGTAGGCATGAGGGTGGTAGCACAGATACGCAGTATTTT. Translating gives CASRHEGGSTDTQYF.

V is TRBV27 and J is TRBJ2-3; 7 nucleotides align to TRBD2. The CDR3 totals 14 residues. V lost 0 bases and J lost 6; bases outside the gene matches: 3. CDR1 is MNHEY and CDR2 is SMNVEV in the germline V gene (reference sequence). CDR3 bases: TGTGCCAGCAGTTTATCTTCCGGGAGGGATACGCAGTATTTT. It yields the protein CASSLSSGRDTQYF.

Here the CDR3 reads CASSPPDRAGSGYTF. CDR3 DNA: TGTGCCAGCTCACCACCGGATAGGGCCGGTAGTGGCTACACCTTC. This sequence joins TRBV18 and TRBJ1-2; D gene unclear. V was pared by 0 bases and J by 7 bases, with 15 bases between. This CDR3 contains 15 residues. CDR1 is KGHSH and CDR2 is LQKENI in the germline V gene. Filled out from reference TRBV18 and TRBJ1-2, the complete variable domain reads NAGVMQNPRHLVRRRGQEARLRCSPMKGHSHVYWYRQLPEEGLKFMVYLQKENIIDESGMPKERFSAEFPKEGPSILRIQQVVRGDSAAYFCASSPPDRAGSGYTFGSGTRLTVV.

The V gene is TRBV5-1, the J gene TRBJ2-3, with 7 bases that match TRBD1. The CDR3 covers 14 residues. J was trimmed by 7 bases and V by 3 bases; bases with no gene match: 8. Germline values: CDR1 SGHRS, CDR2 YFSETQ. CDR3 nucleotides: TGCGCCAGCAGCTCCCAGCAGGGACAGAATACGCAGTATTTT. Translating gives CASSSQQGQNTQYF. Complete variable domain (other parts from reference TRBV5-1 and TRBJ2-3): KAGVTQTPRYLIKTRGQQVTLSCSPISGHRSVSWYQQTPGQGLQFLFEYFSETQRNKGNFPGRFSGRQFSNSRSEMNVSTLELGDSALYLCASSSQQGQNTQYFGPGTRLTVL.

The chain carries TRBV6-1 and TRBJ2-1; D not certain. This CDR3 has 14 residues. Per germline, CDR1 MNHNS and CDR2 SASEGT. Trimming removed 8 bases from V and 0 bases from J, with 11 bases in between. CDR3: CASATLSSYNEQFF. Here the CDR3 DNA reads TGTGCCAGCGCCACTCTTAGCTCCTACAATGAGCAGTTCTTC.

This sequence joins TRBV7-2 and TRBJ1-6; no clear D. Trimming took off 4 bases at V and 0 bases at J, with 7 bases between the two ends. This CDR3 contains 15 residues. CDR1 SGHTA and CDR2 FQGNSA come from the germline V gene. The CDR3 loop is CASSSKSSYNSPLHF. As DNA, the CDR3 is TGTGCCAGCAGCTCGAAGAGCTCCTATAATTCACCCCTCCACTTT.

V usage is TRBV2 and J usage is TRBJ1-5; TRBD1 might be the D (5 bases). CDR1 is SNHLY and CDR2 is FYNNEI in the germline V gene. The CDR3 sequence is 15 residues long. V was trimmed by 4 bases and J by 0 bases, leaving 10 bases between them. This chain's CDR3 is CASSAQGHSNQPQHF. CDR3 bases: TGTGCCAGCAGTGCCCAGGGTCATAGCAATCAGCCCCAGCATTTT.

This sequence joins TRBV6-1 and TRBJ2-4; D not certain. Looked up from germline, CDR1 is MNHNS and CDR2 is SASEGT. CDR3 size: 14 residues. Between the trimmed V and J ends, which lost 2 bases and 7 bases, there was a span of 12 bases. Here the CDR3 DNA reads TGTGCCAGCAGTGAACCGGGCACTGGTAACATTCAGTACTTC. This gives the protein CASSEPGTGNIQYF.

The rearrangement links TRBV5-6 to TRBJ2-6; no reliable D call. Germline V CDR1 and CDR2: SGHDT, YYEEEE. V lost 2 bases and J 0 bases, leaving 12 bases between the germline ends. The CDR3 loop spans 17 amino acids. CDR3 loop: CASSLLTEASGANVLTF. The CDR3 DNA reads TGTGCCAGCAGCTTATTAACAGAAGCCTCTGGGGCCAACGTCCTGACTTTC.

V is TRBV27 and J is TRBJ2-1; D gene unclear. The length of the CDR3 is 12 residues. Germline assignment: CDR1 MNHEY and CDR2 SMNVEV (reference sequence). Trimming took off 5 bases at V and 4 bases at J, with 6 bases between the two ends. In DNA form, the CDR3 reads TGTGCCAGCAGTCGGCGGTACAATGAGCAGTTCTTC. Protein: CASSRRYNEQFF.

This chain joins TRBV11-3 and TRBJ1-4; possibly TRBD1 for D (6 bases). Trimming pared 1 base from V and 11 bases from J, leaving 8 bases between. The CDR3 sequence is 12 residues long. The germline V gene has CDR1 SGHNT and CDR2 YENEEA. The CDR3, as DNA: TGTGCCAGCAGCTTAGGGCAGGGGAAACTGTTTTTT. Translated, it gives CASSLGQGKLFF.

V is TRBV11-2 and J is TRBJ2-4; D is possibly TRBD1 (6 bases). The V gene's germline CDR1 is SGHAT and CDR2 FQNNGV. The CDR3 contains 14 residues. V lost 4 bases, J lost 6 bases, and 13 bases lay in between. The CDR3 region is CASSSLTGTNIQYF. DNA for the CDR3: TGTGCCAGCAGCTCACTGACAGGCACAAACATTCAGTACTTC.

This clone was recorded only once. The genes are TRBV28 and TRBJ1-6; 9 bases align to TRBD1. V was clipped by 6 bases and J by 2 bases; unmatched bases: 2. There are 15 residues in the CDR3. Germline CDR1 MDHEN, CDR2 SYDVKM. In DNA form, the CDR3 reads TGTGCCAGCAGAGGACAGGGGACCTATAATTCACCCCTCCACTTT. It specifies CASRGQGTYNSPLHF. Drawing the rest from reference TRBV28 and TRBJ1-6, the complete variable domain is DVKVTQSSRYLVKRTGEKVFLECVQDMDHENMFWYRQDPGLGLRLIYFSYDVKMKEKGDIPEGYSVSREKKERFSLILESASTNQTSMYLCASRGQGTYNSPLHFGNGTRLTVT.

The sample holds a few counts of this clone. V usage is TRBV2 and J usage is TRBJ2-2; a weak D match, TRBD1 (8 bases). V gave up 8 bases and J gave up 6 bases, with 16 bases separating them. The germline gives CDR1 SNHLY, CDR2 FYNNEI. CDR3 length: 14 residues. The CDR3 DNA is TGTGCCAGCCGTGTACAGGGGGGGGCCGGGGAGCTGTTTTTT. This translates into CASRVQGGAGELFF.

This clone has just one count. The chain is built from TRBV6-1 and TRBJ1-1, with D uncertain. Trimming left V 7 bases short and J 5 bases short, with 20 bases between. The germline CDR1 and CDR2 sequences are MNHNS and SASEGT. This CDR3 contains 15 residues. The CDR3 DNA reads TGTGCCAGCATTCCCACGCGGGGATCTACTACTGAAGCTTTCTTT. This translates into CASIPTRGSTTEAFF.

This rearrangement joins TRBV28 to TRBJ2-1, with a tentative D call TRBD2 (5 bases). The V and J ends lost 5 bases and 9 bases respectively, with 14 bases between them. The germline V gene encodes CDR1 MDHEN and CDR2 SYDVKM. The CDR3 consists of 13 residues. DNA of the CDR3: TGTGCCAGCAGTCCGAGGGTTTCGGGTGAGCAGTTCTTC. It is translated as CASSPRVSGEQFF.

The genes are TRBV5-5 and TRBJ1-1; the D gene is possibly TRBD1 (5 bases). V was shortened by 3 bases and J by 1 base, with 13 bases between the two germline ends. In germline, CDR1 is SGHKS, CDR2 YYEKEE (reference sequence). The CDR3 extends over 15 amino acids. For the CDR3, the DNA is TGTGCCAGCAGCTCGCAGGGACTGACGAACACTGAAGCTTTCTTT. It specifies CASSSQGLTNTEAFF.

The chain carries TRBV6-1 and TRBJ2-5; D unresolved. Germline CDR1 reads MNHNS; CDR2 reads SASEGT. The CDR3 loop spans 11 amino acids. V was trimmed by 0 bases and J by 7 bases, leaving 3 bases between them. CDR3 sequence (DNA): TGTGCCAGCAGTGAAGCAAGGACCCAGTACTTC. The encoded protein is CASSEARTQYF.

The chain joins TRBV5-4 to TRBJ2-5, with D perhaps TRBD2 (6 bases). The CDR3 length is 16 residues. From germline, CDR1 is SGHNT and CDR2 YYREEE (reference sequence). V shed 0 bases and J shed 5 bases, with 17 bases lying between them. The CDR3 loop is CASSLDLFGSGETQYF. The CDR3 DNA reads TGTGCCAGCAGCTTGGACTTATTCGGGAGTGGGGAGACCCAGTACTTC.

The chain joins TRBV19 to TRBJ1-4, with 7 bases that match TRBD1. Trimming removed 3 bases from V and 4 bases from J; junction bases left unmatched: 5. The CDR3 loop spans 15 amino acids. Germline V CDR1 and CDR2: LNHDA, SQIVND (reference sequence). CDR3 loop: CASSIQDRSNEKLFF. The CDR3 DNA sequence: TGTGCCAGTAGTATCCAGGACAGGAGTAATGAAAAACTGTTTTTT.

The chain uses TRBV5-4 and TRBJ1-3; no firm D call. Between the trimmed V and J ends, which lost 3 bases and 2 bases, there was a span of 6 bases. This CDR3 is 13 amino acids long. CDR1 and CDR2 from the germline V gene are SGHNT and YYREEE (reference sequence). The CDR3 sequence: CASSSQAGNTIYF. The CDR3 DNA is TGTGCCAGCAGCTCGCAGGCTGGAAACACCATATATTTT.

The chain is built from TRBV27 and TRBJ1-4, with D maybe TRBD1 (6 bases). Looked up from germline, CDR1 is MNHEY and CDR2 is SMNVEV (reference sequence). V lost 4 bases and J lost 7, with 19 bases in between. CDR3 length: 16 residues. The CDR3 reads CASSSRPGRGGEKLFF. The CDR3 nucleotides are TGTGCCAGCAGTTCACGGCCCGGACGAGGGGGTGAAAAACTGTTTTTT.

The V gene is TRBV5-6, the J gene TRBJ1-2; 7 positions agree with TRBD1. Germline V CDR1 and CDR2: SGHDT, YYEEEE. The CDR3 is 16 residues long. The ends lost 4 bases at V and 0 bases at J; junction bases unmatched: 9. Written as DNA, the CDR3 is TGTGCCAGCAGCCTTTATCAGGGGACAGCTAACTATGGCTACACCTTC. Protein product: CASSLYQGTANYGYTF.

This clone was seen more than once but under ten times. V is TRBV6-5 and J is TRBJ2-3, with D possibly matching TRBD1 (6 bases). The CDR3 runs to 13 residues. V was cut by 6 bases and J by 0 bases, with 7 bases left in between. Germline lookup yields CDR1 MNHEY and CDR2 SVGAGI. The DNA of the CDR3 is TGTGCCAGCAGGGGGGCGAGCACAGATACGCAGTATTTT. This sequence encodes CASRGASTDTQYF.

The V call is TRBV29-1, the J call TRBJ2-7; D uncertain. The CDR3 contains 12 residues. Trimming took 6 bases from V and 7 from J, leaving 16 bases between them. Germline V lookup: CDR1 SQVTM, CDR2 ANQGSEA. CDR3 sequence: CSVSDGLKEQYF. The DNA of the CDR3 is TGCAGCGTATCGGACGGTCTTAAGGAGCAGTACTTC.